These 31 T cell receptor beta chains were all obtained from the same sample, sequenced in a study of blood T cell repertoires in COVID-19. Data came from immunoSEQ multiplex PCR; TCRdb stores just in-frame clones and leaves some out. Among some 100,000 clones, around four fifths were seen once, and the ten largest hold 15% to 20%. The sample comprised peripheral blood. These receptors were collected from a human donor in a cohort sampled during active COVID-19.

The genes are TRBV2 and TRBJ1-2; 7 nucleotides align to TRBD1. This CDR3 has 12 amino acids. The junction had 6 bases not matched to a gene; V was cut back by 6 bases and J by 8 bases. Germline loops: CDR1 SNHLY, CDR2 FYNNEI. CDR3 protein: CASSQQGFGYTF. The CDR3, as DNA: TGTGCCAGCAGCCAACAGGGGTTCGGCTACACCTTC.

This clone was picked up many times. The chain couples TRBV19 to TRBJ1-1; D gene uncertain. The germline gives CDR1 LNHDA, CDR2 SQIVND (reference sequence). This CDR3 has 12 amino acids. V was cut by 6 bases and J by 1 base, with 6 bases left in between. The CDR3 region is CASRTGNTEAFF. The CDR3 nucleotides are TGTGCCAGTAGAACGGGGAACACTGAAGCTTTCTTT.

The chain carries TRBV5-4 and TRBJ1-2; 7 nucleotides agree with TRBD1. Trimming removed 0 bases from V and 5 bases from J; junction bases left unmatched: 7. Germline values: CDR1 SGHNT, CDR2 YYREEE (reference sequence). This CDR3 region has 15 residues. In nucleotides, the CDR3 is TGTGCCAGCAGCTTGGACCCGGGACAGCAGTATGGCTACACCTTC. Translated, it gives CASSLDPGQQYGYTF. Supplemented by reference TRBV5-4 and TRBJ1-2, the full variable domain reads ETGVTQSPTHLIKTRGQQVTLRCSSQSGHNTVSWYQQALGQGPQFIFQYYREEENGRGNFPPRFSGLQFPNYSSELNVNALELDDSALYLCASSLDPGQQYGYTFGSGTRLTVV.

The chain has TRBV7-3 and TRBJ1-2; 7 bases are shared with TRBD1. CDR1 and CDR2 from the germline V gene are SGHTA and FQGTGA. Trimming cost V 5 bases and J 0 bases; bases outside gene matches: 3. The CDR3 loop spans 14 amino acids. CDR3 sequence (DNA): TGTGCCAGCAGCATCGGGACAGCTAACTATGGCTACACCTTC. Protein: CASSIGTANYGYTF. Looking up the rest from reference TRBV7-3 and TRBJ1-2 gives the full variable domain: GAGVSQTPSNKVTEKGKYVELRCDPISGHTALYWYRQSLGQGPEFLIYFQGTGAADDSGLPNDRFFAVRPEGSVSTLKIQRTERGDSAVYLCASSIGTANYGYTFGSGTRLTVV.

The rearrangement joins TRBV6-5 to TRBJ2-5, with D tentatively TRBD1 (5 bases). Trimming cost V 6 bases and J 2 bases, with 13 bases left between them. The CDR3 runs 14 residues. The germline CDR1 and CDR2 sequences are MNHEY and SVGAGI. CDR3 region: CASRFWGAQETQYF. The CDR3 DNA follows: TGTGCCAGCAGGTTCTGGGGCGCACAAGAGACCCAGTACTTC.

The CDR3 loop is CAWKAGTGDEKLFF. CDR3 in DNA: TGTGCCTGGAAGGCCGGGACAGGGGATGAAAAACTGTTTTTT. The chain combines TRBV30 with TRBJ1-4; 10 nucleotides line up with TRBD1. V was pared by 4 bases and J by 6 bases, with 5 bases of the junction left unmatched. This CDR3 comprises 14 residues. Germline CDR1 is GTSNPN and CDR2 is SVGIG (reference sequence).

This chain links TRBV4-1 with TRBJ2-5, with TRBD2 as a possible D gene (7 bases). In germline, CDR1 is MGHRA, CDR2 YSYEKL. V shed 0 bases and J shed 5 bases, with 16 bases lying between them. This CDR3 region has 16 residues. The CDR3 spells CASSQDRRGAQETQYF. The CDR3 DNA sequence: TGCGCCAGCAGCCAAGATCGCCGGGGGGCCCAGGAGACCCAGTACTTC.

The chain joins TRBV19 to TRBJ2-1; 7 bases match TRBD1. The V segment lost 7 bases and the J segment 7 bases; nucleotides outside the gene matches: 19. Per germline, CDR1 LNHDA and CDR2 SQIVND (reference sequence). The length of the CDR3 is 17 residues. CDR3: CASKSDRDPRRENEQFF. In nucleotides, the CDR3 is TGTGCCAGTAAGTCCGACAGGGACCCCCGCAGGGAAAATGAGCAGTTCTTC.

The genes are TRBV28 and TRBJ2-7; 9 positions match TRBD2. The CDR3 sequence is 18 residues long. Germline-derived CDR1 and CDR2 are MDHEN and SYDVKM. The V gene end was trimmed by 6 bases and the J gene end by 3 bases; junction bases not matched to a gene: 18. In DNA, the CDR3 is TGTGCCAGCAGCCGGTACCGGGACAGCTTAGCGGGAGTCTACGAGCAGTACTTC. It is translated as CASSRYRDSLAGVYEQYF.

The V and J genes are TRBV27 and TRBJ2-7, with 7 bases identical to TRBD1. The V and J ends lost 5 bases and 2 bases, in that order; junction bases with no gene match: 9. This CDR3 spans 15 amino acids. CDR1 MNHEY and CDR2 SMNVEV come from the germline V gene (reference sequence). The CDR3: CASSPSGTDPYEQYF. As DNA, the CDR3 is TGTGCCAGCAGTCCCTCCGGGACAGATCCCTACGAGCAGTACTTC.

The rearrangement links TRBV14 to TRBJ1-6; 8 bases fit TRBD1. There are 17 residues in the CDR3. The ends lost 0 bases at V and 7 bases at J; junction bases unmatched: 8. Per germline, CDR1 SGHDN and CDR2 FVKESK. The CDR3 nucleotides read TGTGCCAGCAGCCAAGATAGGACAGGGTGGGGCAATTCACCCCTCCACTTT. Amino acids: CASSQDRTGWGNSPLHF.

The table lists this clone with a count of one. This chain connects TRBV18 to TRBJ2-1, with a tentative D call TRBD2 (6 bases). V lost 4 bases to trimming and J lost 7 bases, with 8 bases between them. CDR3 length: 12 amino acids. Germline V gives CDR1 KGHSH, CDR2 LQKENI. CDR3 DNA: TGTGCCAGCTCACGGGACTGGAATGAGCAGTTCTTC. This gives the protein CASSRDWNEQFF.

This clone appeared a few times. This chain links TRBV19 with TRBJ2-5; possible D gene TRBD2, 6 bases. The CDR3 totals 15 residues. V was trimmed by 5 bases and J by 5 bases, leaving 18 bases between them. The germline V gene encodes CDR1 LNHDA and CDR2 SQIVND (reference sequence). The CDR3 DNA sequence: TGTGCCAGTAGTGGAGGGACGGCGCTCAGGGAGACCCAGTACTTC. Translating gives CASSGGTALRETQYF.

This chain joins TRBV7-2 and TRBJ2-5, with 7 bases aligning to TRBD2. The V and J ends lost 0 bases and 5 bases, in that order; junction bases with no gene match: 0. The CDR3 covers 13 residues. Germline assignment: CDR1 SGHTA and CDR2 FQGNSA. The CDR3 sequence is CASSLAGGETQYF. For the CDR3, the DNA is TGTGCCAGCAGCTTAGCGGGGGGGGAGACCCAGTACTTC.

The chain combines TRBV18 with TRBJ1-1; the D is unclear. V was shortened by 10 bases and J by 2 bases, with 14 bases between the two germline ends. The CDR3 runs 13 residues. Germline values: CDR1 KGHSH, CDR2 LQKENI. CDR3 bases: TGTGCCACCCGTACCGGGAGAAACACTGAAGCTTTCTTT. Amino acid sequence: CATRTGRNTEAFF.

This sequence joins TRBV5-5 and TRBJ1-3; no reliable D call. The CDR3 totals 13 residues. Trimming stripped 1 base from V and 7 bases from J, with 9 bases between. Germline CDR1 SGHKS, CDR2 YYEKEE (reference sequence). CDR3 in DNA: TGTGCCAGCAGCTTGTCGGGATCGAACACCATATATTTT. Translated: CASSLSGSNTIYF.

The chain recombines TRBV10-3 with TRBJ1-6, with D unresolved. There are 12 residues in the CDR3. V was pared by 6 bases and J by 7 bases, with 7 bases between. Germline lookup yields CDR1 ENHRY and CDR2 SYGVKD. The CDR3 here is CAISPRNSPLHF. As DNA, the CDR3 is TGTGCCATCAGCCCGAGGAATTCACCCCTCCACTTT.

CDR3 DNA: TGTGCCAGCAGCTCGTGGACTCTAAATGAAAAACTGTTTTTT. It yields the protein CASSSWTLNEKLFF. The J gene is TRBJ1-4, the V gene TRBV7-9; D is ambiguous. Trimming removed 4 bases from V and 5 bases from J, with 11 bases in between. CDR3 length: 14 amino acids. CDR1 and CDR2 from the germline V gene are SEHNR and FQNEAQ (reference sequence).

V gene TRBV19 combines with J gene TRBJ2-4, with 14 nucleotides matching TRBD2. The CDR3 contains 16 residues. V dropped 6 bases and J dropped 10; count of bases not matched to a gene: 11. Germline V gene data show CDR1 as LNHDA and CDR2 as SQIVND (reference sequence). The CDR3 here is CASSVGGTSGSSIQYF. CDR3 bases: TGTGCCAGTAGCGTAGGAGGGACTAGCGGGAGTTCAATTCAGTACTTC.

The chain couples TRBV5-4 to TRBJ2-3, with D possibly matching TRBD2 (6 bases). This CDR3 has 13 residues. From germline, CDR1 is SGHNT and CDR2 YYREEE (reference sequence). Trimming took off 10 bases at V and 2 bases at J, with 14 bases between the two ends. This CDR3 reads CAYGVAATDTQYF. The CDR3 nucleotides are TGTGCCTACGGGGTAGCGGCCACAGATACGCAGTATTTT.

The chain links TRBV12-3 or TRBV12-4 to TRBJ1-1; D uncertain. V was pared by 2 bases and J by 11 bases, with 12 bases between. CDR3 length: 12 amino acids. CDR3 DNA sequence: TGTGCCAGCAGTTTACTAACAGTAGCGGCTTTCTTT. Residues: CASSLLTVAAFF.

The chain joins TRBV30 to TRBJ2-1; the D gene is possibly TRBD2 (6 bases). V was trimmed by 3 bases and J by 7 bases, leaving 13 bases between them. Germline CDR1 reads GTSNPN; CDR2 reads SVGIG (reference sequence). This CDR3 has 13 amino acids. The chain's CDR3 is CAWSHSGENEQFF. As DNA, the CDR3 is TGTGCCTGGAGCCATTCGGGAGAGAATGAGCAGTTCTTC.

The table lists this clone with a count of one. The chain has TRBV3-1 (or the pseudogene TRBV3-2) and TRBJ1-6; D remains ambiguous. Germline assignment: CDR1 LGHDT and CDR2 YNNKEL (reference sequence). V was pared by 0 bases and J by 7 bases, with 7 bases between. The CDR3 extends over 14 amino acids. DNA for the CDR3: TGTGCCAGCAGCCAAGATTATCTGAATTCACCCCTCCACTTT. As protein: CASSQDYLNSPLHF.

This sequence joins TRBV12-3 or TRBV12-4 and TRBJ2-7; 8 positions agree with TRBD2. Trimming took 6 bases from V and 5 from J; bases not matched to a gene: 6. The CDR3 covers 13 residues. The CDR3 nucleotides are TGTGCCAGCAGGTCGGGAGGGCCCCACGAGCAGTACTTC. It is translated as CASRSGGPHEQYF.

The chain carries TRBV7-9 and TRBJ2-3; D is perhaps TRBD1 (5 bases). Trimming shortened V by 3 bases and J by 14 bases, and 12 bases separated the two germline ends. This CDR3 spans 11 amino acids. CDR1 is SEHNR, CDR2 FQNEAQ, per germline (reference sequence). The CDR3 bases are TGTGCCAGCAGCTTGCAGCAGGGCCGGTATTTT. Amino acids: CASSLQQGRYF.

The chain employs TRBV30 and TRBJ1-1, with 8 bases identical to TRBD1. Per the germline V gene, CDR1 is GTSNPN and CDR2 is SVGIG (reference sequence). This CDR3 contains 14 residues. V shed 2 bases and J 6 bases; nucleotides not matched to a gene: 8. The CDR3 DNA is TGTGCCTGGAGTCCGGGACAGGCGTTCGCTGAAGCTTTCTTT. Protein: CAWSPGQAFAEAFF.

V gene TRBV6-1 combines with J gene TRBJ2-1; D not resolved. The CDR3 covers 16 residues. V lost 2 bases and J lost 3, with 14 bases in between. The germline CDR1 and CDR2 sequences are MNHNS and SASEGT. CDR3 in DNA: TGTGCCAGCAGTGAATCTCGCGGCGGCCACTACAATGAGCAGTTCTTC. Encoded protein: CASSESRGGHYNEQFF.

The chain combines TRBV3-1 (or the pseudogene TRBV3-2) with TRBJ1-2; D is unresolved. This CDR3 has 15 amino acids. V was shortened by 3 bases and J by 2 bases, with 13 bases between the two germline ends. Per the germline V gene, CDR1 is LGHDT and CDR2 is YNNKEL (reference sequence). CDR3 nucleotide sequence: TGTGCCAGCAGCCACCCGGGAACCTCAAACTATGGCTACACCTTC. Translation: CASSHPGTSNYGYTF.

The rearrangement links TRBV3-1 (or the pseudogene TRBV3-2) to TRBJ1-1; D is unclear. Germline-derived CDR1 and CDR2 are LGHDT and YNNKEL (reference sequence). This CDR3 is 14 amino acids long. V shed 0 bases and J shed 2 bases, with 7 bases lying between them. The DNA for the CDR3 is TGTGCCAGCAGCCAAGATCTAGCTAACACTGAAGCTTTCTTT. Amino acid sequence: CASSQDLANTEAFF.

CDR3 protein: CASSMTANSGNTIYF. The CDR3 nucleotides are TGTGCCAGTAGTATGACAGCTAACTCTGGAAACACCATATATTTT. The chain couples TRBV19 to TRBJ1-3; a weak D match, TRBD1 (5 bases). V was clipped by 3 bases and J by 0 bases, with 9 bases between them. Germline CDR1 LNHDA, CDR2 SQIVND (reference sequence). CDR3 length equals 15 residues.

The rearrangement links TRBV19 to TRBJ1-1, with D uncertain. The V end was cut by 0 bases, the J end by 1 base, with 6 bases between. The CDR3 totals 14 residues. Germline values: CDR1 LNHDA, CDR2 SQIVND (reference sequence). This chain's CDR3 is CASSIDLRNTEAFF. CDR3 DNA sequence: TGTGCCAGTAGTATAGATTTGCGGAACACTGAAGCTTTCTTT.